This T cell receptor beta chain stems from a study of blood T cell repertoires in COVID-19. TCRdb's copy holds only in-frame clones and misses some; the assay was immunoSEQ multiplex PCR. The data contain about 180,000 clones, 85% to 90% of them singletons. Between the trimmed V and J ends, which lost 4 bases and 6 bases, there was a span of 10 bases. The CDR3 has 12 residues. Germline CDR1 is LGHNA and CDR2 is YNFKEQ. Participants, about 18 to 90 years old, spanned approximately 26 US areas. Cohorts were assigned according to the clinical history that participants reported. The clonotype originates from a woman aged 35 to 49 with acute COVID-19. The chain combines TRBV4-2 with TRBJ2-7; possibly TRBD1 for D (6 bases). Input material: PBMCs or T cells enriched from blood (not recorded which). CDR3 amino acids: CASSLTGSEQYF. CDR3 sequence (DNA): TGTGCCAGCAGCCTCACAGGGAGCGAGCAGTACTTC.